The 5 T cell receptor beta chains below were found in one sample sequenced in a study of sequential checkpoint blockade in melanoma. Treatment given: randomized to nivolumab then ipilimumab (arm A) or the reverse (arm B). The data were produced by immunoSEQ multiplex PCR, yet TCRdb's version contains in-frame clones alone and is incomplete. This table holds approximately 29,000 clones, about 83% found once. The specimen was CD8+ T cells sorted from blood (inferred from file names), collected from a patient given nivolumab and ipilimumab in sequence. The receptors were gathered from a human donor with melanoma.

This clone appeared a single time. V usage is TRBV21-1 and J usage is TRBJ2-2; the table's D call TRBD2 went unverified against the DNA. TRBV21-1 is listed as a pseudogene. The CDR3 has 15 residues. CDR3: CASSKGRRCPGELFF. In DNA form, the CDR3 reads TGTGCCAGCAGCAAAGGGAGGAGGTGTCCCGGGGAGCTGTTTTTT.

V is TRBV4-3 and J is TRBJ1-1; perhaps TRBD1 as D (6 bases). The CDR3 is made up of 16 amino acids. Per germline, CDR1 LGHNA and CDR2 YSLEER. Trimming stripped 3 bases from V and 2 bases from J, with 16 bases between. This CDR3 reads CASSQVPGQLNTEAFF. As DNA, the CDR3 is TGCGCCAGCAGCCAGGTACCGGGACAACTTAACACTGAAGCTTTCTTT.

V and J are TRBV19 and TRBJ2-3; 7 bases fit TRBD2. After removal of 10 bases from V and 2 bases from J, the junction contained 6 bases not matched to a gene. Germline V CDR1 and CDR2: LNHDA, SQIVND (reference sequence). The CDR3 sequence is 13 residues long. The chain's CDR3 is CATSLALTDTQYF. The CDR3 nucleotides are TGTGCCACTTCACTAGCGCTCACAGATACGCAGTATTTT.

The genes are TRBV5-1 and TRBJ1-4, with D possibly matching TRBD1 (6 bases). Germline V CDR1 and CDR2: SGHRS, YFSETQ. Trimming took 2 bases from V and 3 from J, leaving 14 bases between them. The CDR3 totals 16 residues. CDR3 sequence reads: CASSFFYRAPNEKLFF. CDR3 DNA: TGCGCCAGCAGCTTTTTCTACAGGGCCCCTAATGAAAAACTGTTTTTT.

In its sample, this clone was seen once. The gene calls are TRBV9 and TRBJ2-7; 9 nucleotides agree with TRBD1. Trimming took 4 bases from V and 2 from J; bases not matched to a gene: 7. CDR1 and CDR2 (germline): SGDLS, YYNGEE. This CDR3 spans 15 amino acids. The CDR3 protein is CASSPRTGVTYEQYF. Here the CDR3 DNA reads TGTGCCAGCAGCCCACGGACAGGGGTTACCTACGAGCAGTACTTC.